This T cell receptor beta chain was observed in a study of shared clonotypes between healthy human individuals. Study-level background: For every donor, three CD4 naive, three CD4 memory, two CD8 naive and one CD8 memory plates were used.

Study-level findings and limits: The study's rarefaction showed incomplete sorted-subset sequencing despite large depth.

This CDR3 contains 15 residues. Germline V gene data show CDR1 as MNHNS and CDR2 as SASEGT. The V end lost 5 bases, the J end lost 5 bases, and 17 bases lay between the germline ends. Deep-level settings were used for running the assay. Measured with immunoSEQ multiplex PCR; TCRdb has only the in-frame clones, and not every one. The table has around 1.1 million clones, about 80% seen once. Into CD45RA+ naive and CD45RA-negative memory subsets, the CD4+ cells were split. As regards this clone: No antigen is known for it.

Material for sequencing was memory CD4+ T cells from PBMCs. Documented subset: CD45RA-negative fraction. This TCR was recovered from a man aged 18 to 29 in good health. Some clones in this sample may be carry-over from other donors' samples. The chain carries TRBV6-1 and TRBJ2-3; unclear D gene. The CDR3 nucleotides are TGTGCCAGCAGTCCATACCCACGGGCAGGAGATACGCAGTATTTT. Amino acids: CASSPYPRAGDTQYF.